Only a few counts were recorded for the clone carrying this T cell receptor (beta chain). Total RNA was extracted at no less than 6 micrograms per sample. The sample is drawn from a study of blood T cells in healthy people across ages. CDR1 MDHEN and CDR2 SYDVKM come from the germline V gene. V lost 1 base and J 5 bases, leaving 14 bases between the germline ends. CDR3 length equals 15 residues. Primers used in a second PCR of roughly 6 to 12 cycles were a sample-barcoded 5' primer and a J-beta primer mix. A template-switch adaptor with 12 random nucleotides tagged each cDNA molecule. TCRdb processed the 5' RACE reads anew with MiXCR; each CDR3 protein has one entry. The sample shows 1.5 million to 2 million distinct CDR3 sequences, around half of them seen only once.

The V and J genes are TRBV28 and TRBJ1-2; no definite D call. Sequencing was carried out using blood. The clonotype originates from a middle-aged woman in good health. CDR3 in DNA: TGTGCCAGCAGTTTATTCCAGGAGCCACATTATGGCTACACCTTC. This codes for CASSLFQEPHYGYTF.